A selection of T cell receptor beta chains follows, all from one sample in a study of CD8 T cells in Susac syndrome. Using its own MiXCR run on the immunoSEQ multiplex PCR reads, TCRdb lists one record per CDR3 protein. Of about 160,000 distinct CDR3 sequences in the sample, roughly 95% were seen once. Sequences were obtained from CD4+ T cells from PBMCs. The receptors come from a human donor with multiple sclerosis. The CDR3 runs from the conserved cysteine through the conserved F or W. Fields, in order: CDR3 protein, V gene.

CDR3: CASRTGGSRAGELFF
V: TRBV12-3/TRBV12-4

CDR3: CASSFAPGGNTEAFF
V: TRBV5-1

CDR3: CATSGQAGEKLFF
V: TRBV24-1

CDR3: CATSDVSGQPQHF
V: TRBV24-1

CDR3: CAWSVSRTSSGNTIYF
V: TRBV30

CDR3: CASSYGRGLGYTF
V: TRBV6-5

CDR3: CASRIFRGEGASTEAFF
V: TRBV28

CDR3: CSAVYGNTIYF
V: TRBV20-1

CDR3: CAIRGTGAQLEQYF
V: TRBV10-3

CDR3: CASDDSSYNEQFF
V: TRBV6-1

CDR3: CASLPGQGGRGELFF
V: TRBV7-6

CDR3: CASSGGRATDQPQHF
V: TRBV19

CDR3: CASSLWGQYENTIYF
V: TRBV5-6

CDR3: CSVPPPGQYYGYTF
V: TRBV29-1

CDR3: CAILREFGANVLTF
V: TRBV10-3

CDR3: CAWRLGYGNTIYF
V: TRBV30